Listed below are T cell receptor beta chains from one sample, sequenced in a study of T cell responses to AZD1222 COVID-19 vaccine. TCRdb's table, derived via immunoSEQ multiplex PCR, lists solely in-frame clones and lacks some. The data hold around 140,000 clones, with about nine tenths observed a single time. Sequencing was performed on peripheral blood, taken 28 days after the second AZD1222 dose. These receptors all stem from an adult who received the AZD1222 COVID-19 vaccine. Each CDR3 is given with its conserved first and last residue. Fields, in order: J gene, CDR3 length, clone size, V gene, CDR3 protein. Size tells how often a clone was seen (once, few, many) or the class of an expanded clone, and some rows leave it out.

J gene: TRBJ1-5; CDR3 length: 14; clone size: NA; V gene: TRBV6-5; CDR3 protein: CASSYTGFGQPQHF
J gene: TRBJ1-5; CDR3 length: 14; clone size: NA; V gene: TRBV1; CDR3 protein: CTSSPKGSNQPQHF
J gene: TRBJ1-2; CDR3 length: 14; clone size: NA; V gene: TRBV6-5; CDR3 protein: CASRASGNYYGYTF
J gene: TRBJ2-1; CDR3 length: 13; clone size: once; V gene: TRBV13; CDR3 protein: CASSLPLDNEQFF
J gene: TRBJ1-3; CDR3 length: 16; clone size: NA; V gene: TRBV29-1; CDR3 protein: CSVEDGGTGPGNTIYF
J gene: TRBJ2-2; CDR3 length: 15; clone size: NA; V gene: TRBV7-9; CDR3 protein: CASSTAREGGGELFF
J gene: TRBJ1-4; CDR3 length: 14; clone size: NA; V gene: TRBV6-2/TRBV6-3; CDR3 protein: CASSQTGGNEKLFF
J gene: TRBJ2-7; CDR3 length: 15; clone size: NA; V gene: TRBV19; CDR3 protein: CASSSRQDPSYEQYF
J gene: TRBJ2-2; CDR3 length: 15; clone size: NA; V gene: TRBV5-1; CDR3 protein: CASSLTGVSTGELFF
J gene: TRBJ2-2; CDR3 length: 15; clone size: NA; V gene: TRBV19; CDR3 protein: CASIAGTTNTGELFF
J gene: TRBJ1-2; CDR3 length: 12; clone size: NA; V gene: TRBV29-1; CDR3 protein: CSVEASNYGYTF
J gene: TRBJ2-5; CDR3 length: 13; clone size: NA; V gene: TRBV3-1/TRBV3-2; CDR3 protein: CASSHGREETQYF
J gene: TRBJ1-5; CDR3 length: 17; clone size: NA; V gene: TRBV5-8; CDR3 protein: CASSLGWQGNSNQPQHF
J gene: TRBJ2-2; CDR3 length: 14; clone size: NA; V gene: TRBV18; CDR3 protein: CASSPPGSTGELFF
J gene: TRBJ2-2; CDR3 length: 15; clone size: NA; V gene: TRBV2; CDR3 protein: CASSIGTSNTGELFF
J gene: TRBJ1-3; CDR3 length: 14; clone size: NA; V gene: TRBV29-1; CDR3 protein: CSVTGTASGNTIYF
J gene: TRBJ2-1; CDR3 length: 15; clone size: NA; V gene: TRBV6-2/TRBV6-3; CDR3 protein: CASSSVGLAGPSAFF
J gene: TRBJ2-2; CDR3 length: 15; clone size: NA; V gene: TRBV19; CDR3 protein: CASSINPSYTGELFF
J gene: TRBJ1-5; CDR3 length: 14; clone size: NA; V gene: TRBV19; CDR3 protein: CASSTRMGNQPQHF
J gene: TRBJ1-2; CDR3 length: 15; clone size: NA; V gene: TRBV9; CDR3 protein: CASSPGHNSPYGYTF
J gene: TRBJ1-3; CDR3 length: 13; clone size: NA; V gene: TRBV2; CDR3 protein: CASIGNSGNTIYF
J gene: TRBJ1-1; CDR3 length: 16; clone size: NA; V gene: TRBV5-1; CDR3 protein: CASSSTRGPQNTEAFF
J gene: TRBJ2-6; CDR3 length: 16; clone size: NA; V gene: TRBV7-2; CDR3 protein: CASNYRGLSGANVLTF
J gene: TRBJ2-7; CDR3 length: 14; clone size: NA; V gene: TRBV7-9; CDR3 protein: CASSLDSNSYEQYF
J gene: TRBJ1-5; CDR3 length: 15; clone size: NA; V gene: TRBV6-6; CDR3 protein: CATSGQLYSNQPQHF
J gene: TRBJ1-1; CDR3 length: 12; clone size: NA; V gene: TRBV9; CDR3 protein: CASSVDNTEAFF
J gene: TRBJ1-5; CDR3 length: 12; clone size: few; V gene: TRBV12-3/TRBV12-4; CDR3 protein: CASTTNDQPQHF
J gene: TRBJ2-1; CDR3 length: 19; clone size: NA; V gene: TRBV2; CDR3 protein: CASSRTGTSGRFSYNEQFF
J gene: TRBJ1-4; CDR3 length: 18; clone size: NA; V gene: TRBV10-3; CDR3 protein: CAISQAPGQGATNEKLFF
J gene: TRBJ1-5; CDR3 length: 17; clone size: NA; V gene: TRBV7-8; CDR3 protein: CASSLASAGESNQPQHF
J gene: TRBJ1-4; CDR3 length: 14; clone size: NA; V gene: TRBV11-3; CDR3 protein: CASSPELGAQKLFF
J gene: TRBJ2-1; CDR3 length: 15; clone size: NA; V gene: TRBV11-3; CDR3 protein: CASSLEGLAHNEQFF
J gene: TRBJ1-2; CDR3 length: 15; clone size: NA; V gene: TRBV19; CDR3 protein: CASSPRTGLRYGYTF
J gene: TRBJ1-1; CDR3 length: 14; clone size: NA; V gene: TRBV5-6; CDR3 protein: CASSLVVRVTEAFF
J gene: TRBJ2-3; CDR3 length: 17; clone size: NA; V gene: TRBV19; CDR3 protein: CASTPSGSGRSTDTQYF
J gene: TRBJ1-1; CDR3 length: 16; clone size: NA; V gene: TRBV6-5; CDR3 protein: CASSSQGGAVNTEAFF
J gene: TRBJ1-6; CDR3 length: 14; clone size: NA; V gene: TRBV5-1; CDR3 protein: CASSLEQQNSPLHF
J gene: TRBJ1-5; CDR3 length: 15; clone size: NA; V gene: TRBV6-2/TRBV6-3; CDR3 protein: CASSSTVISNQPQHF
J gene: TRBJ2-7; CDR3 length: 15; clone size: NA; V gene: TRBV6-1; CDR3 protein: CASSEGSRGPYEQYF
J gene: TRBJ1-5; CDR3 length: 17; clone size: NA; V gene: TRBV20-1; CDR3 protein: CSASGASVTNSNQPQHF